The present entry profiles one T cell receptor (beta chain) with its context. This specimen belongs to a study of shared clonotypes between healthy human individuals. Looking at the study overall: Per donor, CD8 memory used one plate, CD8 naive used two, CD4 memory used three and CD4 naive used three.

Data came from immunoSEQ multiplex PCR; TCRdb stores just in-frame clones and leaves some out. The top ten clones hold 1.4% of a sample with roughly 1 million clones, around 76% of them seen once. The CDR3 sequence is 15 residues long. Between the trimmed V and J ends, which lost 0 bases and 4 bases, there was a span of 13 bases. Germline V CDR1 and CDR2: LNHDA, SQIVND (reference sequence). The sequence was obtained from a man aged 18 to 30 in good health. Sequenced material: memory CD4+ T cells sorted from blood. Subset meaning: CD45RA-negative fraction. V usage is TRBV19 and J usage is TRBJ2-7; D is undetermined. CDR3 in DNA: TGTGCCAGTAGTATAGAAGGCAGCGCTCCATACGAGCAGTACTTC. Its translation is CASSIEGSAPYEQYF. Supplemented by reference TRBV19 and TRBJ2-7, the full variable domain reads DGGITQSPKYLFRKEGQNVTLSCEQNLNHDAMYWYRQDPGQGLRLIYYSQIVNDFQKGDIAEGYSVSREKKESFPLTVTSAQKNPTAFYLCASSIEGSAPYEQYFGPGTRLTVT.